Following are 18 T cell receptor beta chains from one sample sequenced in a study of shared clonotypes between healthy human individuals. The assay was immunoSEQ multiplex PCR, and TCRdb's table has in-frame clones only and misses some. The table has around 530,000 clones, roughly 72% seen once. Sequencing was carried out using PBMCs. These receptors came from a woman in her thirties or forties in good health. Some clones in this sample may be carry-over from other donors' samples.

The count of this clone is one. This rearrangement joins TRBV7-9 to TRBJ2-3, with D possibly TRBD1 on 6 matching bases. Germline CDR1 reads SEHNR; CDR2 reads FQNEAQ (reference sequence). V was pared by 5 bases and J by 3 bases, with 15 bases between. There are 15 residues in the CDR3. The CDR3 loop is CASSPTGLLTDTQYF. The CDR3, as DNA: TGTGCCAGCAGCCCAACAGGGCTCTTGACAGATACGCAGTATTTT.

Written as DNA, the CDR3 is TGTGCCAGCAGTGACAGGGTTGGAGAGCAGTACTTC. This sequence encodes CASSDRVGEQYF. The rearrangement joins TRBV2 to TRBJ2-7; possible D gene TRBD1, 5 bases. The CDR3 has 12 amino acids. Between the trimmed V and J ends, which lost 3 bases and 7 bases, there was a span of 10 bases. CDR1 SNHLY and CDR2 FYNNEI come from the germline V gene.

This clone has ten or more counts. This chain connects TRBV7-2 to TRBJ1-2; D is possibly TRBD1 (5 bases). Deletions cut 1 base from V and 0 bases from J, with 9 bases between. Germline loops: CDR1 SGHTA, CDR2 FQGNSA. The CDR3 is 15 residues long. CDR3 amino acids: CASSLDGATNYGYTF. The CDR3 nucleotides are TGTGCCAGCAGCTTAGACGGGGCAACTAACTATGGCTACACCTTC.

The chain employs TRBV29-1 and TRBJ2-7, with a tentative D call TRBD2 (5 bases). V lost 8 bases and J lost 5, with 16 bases in between. CDR3 length: 12 residues. Germline V CDR1 and CDR2: SQVTM, ANQGSEA. The CDR3 DNA reads as TGCAGCTCGGCGGGTGCCTCGGACGAGCAGTACTTC. Translating it yields CSSAGASDEQYF.

This rearrangement joins TRBV28 to TRBJ1-1; weak D call: TRBD1 (6 bases). Trimming pared 2 bases from V and 2 bases from J, leaving 15 bases between. Germline V gives CDR1 MDHEN, CDR2 SYDVKM. This CDR3 has 16 amino acids. CDR3 sequence (DNA): TGTGCCAGCAGTTTAGAACAAGCAGGGGATAACACTGAAGCTTTCTTT. Its translation is CASSLEQAGDNTEAFF.

CDR3 sequence: CSVRDQETQYF. The CDR3 region has the DNA TGCAGCGTCCGTGACCAAGAGACCCAGTACTTC. The V and J genes are TRBV29-1 and TRBJ2-5, with unresolved D. The CDR3 loop spans 11 amino acids. Germline loops: CDR1 SQVTM, CDR2 ANQGSEA. V was trimmed by 6 bases and J by 0 bases, leaving 5 bases between them.

This clone was recorded many times. The chain joins TRBV6-1 to TRBJ1-5; D gene unclear. Trimming took off 3 bases at V and 0 bases at J, with 12 bases between the two ends. The CDR3 extends over 16 amino acids. CDR1 MNHNS and CDR2 SASEGT come from the germline V gene. Here the CDR3 reads CASSDLAGYSNQPQHF. CDR3 bases: TGTGCCAGCAGTGATTTAGCCGGCTATAGCAATCAGCCCCAGCATTTT.

The table lists this clone with a few counts. The sample holds other DNA sequences that translate to the same CDR3. V and J are TRBV2 and TRBJ2-5; a weak D match, TRBD2 (5 bases). Germline-derived CDR1 and CDR2 are SNHLY and FYNNEI. Trimming removed 5 bases from V and 5 bases from J, with 18 bases in between. There are 15 residues in the CDR3. The CDR3 DNA reads as TGTGCCAGCAGTCTCGGACCGACCGGGGTGGAGACCCAGTACTTC. Its translation: CASSLGPTGVETQYF.

The chain carries TRBV5-4 and TRBJ2-2; D is tentatively TRBD1 or TRBD2 (6 bases each). From germline, CDR1 is SGHNT and CDR2 YYREEE (reference sequence). V was shortened by 4 bases and J by 6 bases, with 10 bases between the two germline ends. CDR3 length equals 13 residues. CDR3 in amino acids: CASSAGGPGELFF. Written as DNA, the CDR3 is TGTGCCAGCAGCGCCGGGGGCCCCGGGGAGCTGTTTTTT.

V gene TRBV19 combines with J gene TRBJ1-4; D gene ambiguous. The CDR3 contains 13 residues. V was shortened by 4 bases and J by 6 bases, with 9 bases between the two germline ends. Looked up from germline, CDR1 is LNHDA and CDR2 is SQIVND (reference sequence). This chain's CDR3 is CASSKQSYEKLFF. CDR3 coding DNA: TGTGCCAGTAGTAAACAGTCCTATGAAAAACTGTTTTTT.

The rearrangement uses TRBV18 and TRBJ2-1; the match to TRBD2 covers 8 bases. CDR3 length equals 17 residues. The trim removed 6 bases at V and 4 bases at J, leaving 14 bases unmatched. The germline V gene encodes CDR1 KGHSH and CDR2 LQKENI. CDR3 bases: TGTGCCAGCTCCCCGCCAGGGTCTAGCGGGTTATACAATGAGCAGTTCTTC. Its translation: CASSPPGSSGLYNEQFF.

The chain combines TRBV29-1 with TRBJ2-1; TRBD1 matches 7 bases. Germline values: CDR1 SQVTM, CDR2 ANQGSEA. The CDR3 has 14 residues. J was trimmed by 6 bases and V by 3 bases; bases with no gene match: 8. Written as DNA, the CDR3 is TGCAGCGTTGAGACAGGGCCCAGTGCCAATGAGCAGTTCTTC. Encoded protein: CSVETGPSANEQFF.

The V gene is TRBV12-2, the J gene TRBJ1-6; TRBD1 is the table's D call and was not checked against the DNA. TRBV12-2 is a pseudogene. CDR3 length equals 15 residues. The CDR3 region is CASRPPGQLHSPLHF. CDR3 bases: TGTGCAAGTCGGCCACCGGGACAGCTTCATTCACCCCTCCACTTT.

V gene TRBV28 combines with J gene TRBJ2-7; possibly TRBD2 for D (6 bases). The CDR3 loop spans 14 amino acids. Germline V lookup: CDR1 MDHEN, CDR2 SYDVKM. With 5 bases removed from V and 3 bases from J, the gap between germline ends came to 14 bases. CDR3 loop: CASSPPGENYEQYF. The CDR3 bases are TGTGCCAGCAGTCCCCCGGGAGAGAACTACGAGCAGTACTTC.

The rearrangement joins TRBV5-5 to TRBJ1-1; D is undetermined. The CDR3 is made up of 13 amino acids. In germline, CDR1 is SGHKS, CDR2 YYEKEE (reference sequence). Trimming cost V 3 bases and J 1 base, with 7 bases left between them. CDR3 protein: CASSWGTNTEAFF. CDR3 bases: TGTGCCAGCAGCTGGGGAACGAACACTGAAGCTTTCTTT.

V gene TRBV5-1 combines with J gene TRBJ1-2, with 9 bases lining up with TRBD1. Unmatched junction bases numbered 8, after V lost 4 bases and J lost 7 bases. The CDR3 sequence is 14 residues long. CDR1 is SGHRS, CDR2 YFSETQ, per germline. CDR3 sequence (DNA): TGCGCCAGCAGCAGCACCGGGACAGGGTTTGGCTACACCTTC. This gives the protein CASSSTGTGFGYTF.

CDR3 sequence: CASSQGDRGWQETQYF. The CDR3 nucleotides read TGTGCCAGCAGCCAGGGGGACAGGGGGTGGCAAGAGACCCAGTACTTC. The gene calls are TRBV7-2 and TRBJ2-5; 11 bases line up with TRBD1. V dropped 5 bases and J dropped 2; count of bases not matched to a gene: 7. CDR1 and CDR2 from the germline V gene are SGHTA and FQGNSA. CDR3 length equals 16 residues.

J is TRBJ1-1 and V is TRBV5-1; 7 bases match TRBD1. The J segment lost 3 bases and the V segment lost 2 bases, leaving 4 bases of the junction unmatched. The CDR3 has 14 amino acids. Germline lookup yields CDR1 SGHRS and CDR2 YFSETQ. The CDR3, as DNA: TGCGCCAGCAGCTTCCACAGGGGTGACACTGAAGCTTTCTTT. Encoded protein: CASSFHRGDTEAFF.